This T cell receptor (beta chain) was profiled in a study of T cell changes during pregnancy in multiple sclerosis. The protocol was immunoSEQ multiplex PCR, while the TCRdb copy is restricted to in-frame clones and leaves out a portion. Of about 36,000 clones in the sample, approximately 90% are singletons; the top ten hold 11%. This CDR3 spans 15 amino acids. V dropped 2 bases and J dropped 7; count of bases not matched to a gene: 7. Per the germline V gene, CDR1 is MNHEY and CDR2 is SVGAGI. The chain is built from TRBV6-5 and TRBJ2-4, with TRBD1 matching 8 bases. The material was CD8+ T cells from peripheral blood mononuclear cells, obtained in the third trimester of pregnancy. The sequence derives from a female donor with multiple sclerosis, enrolled in a pregnancy study. CDR3 DNA sequence: TGTGCCAGCAGTTACGGGCAGGGGGCAGGGAACATTCAGTACTTC. Translated, it gives CASSYGQGAGNIQYF.